This TCR beta chain was recovered during a study of T cell clones after liver transplantation. Looking at the study overall: TCRbeta sequencing after a pre-transplant mixed lymphocyte reaction identified graft-donor-reactive clones, later tracked in post-transplant blood. Standard immunosuppression, with no induction, continued until 12-24 months after transplant. Tolerance: complete withdrawal held at least one year, liver enzymes staying within twice normal.

Some clones are missing from TCRdb's copy, which holds only in-frame ones; the method was immunoSEQ multiplex PCR. The sample gives 99,000 or so clones, 75% to 85% of which show up once; about 1% is in the top ten. Germline values: CDR1 KGHSH, CDR2 LQKENI. The V end lost 1 base, the J end lost 4 bases, and 13 bases lay between the germline ends. The CDR3 spans 16 residues. The sequence was obtained from a human donor who received a liver transplant. The chain recombines TRBV18 with TRBJ2-2; weak D call: TRBD1 (6 bases). The sequencing used CD4+ T cells from blood, collected before liver transplant. The DNA for the CDR3 is TGTGCCAGCTCACCACGCGCGCAGGGGCCCACCGGGGAGCTGTTTTTT. It translates to CASSPRAQGPTGELFF.